These 7 T cell receptor beta chains were sequenced from one sample in a study of T cell responses to AZD1222 COVID-19 vaccine. Generated by immunoSEQ multiplex PCR, the TCRdb table keeps only in-frame clones and is missing some. Here the sample spans 150,000 to 200,000 clones, approximately 86% being singletons. The sequencing here drew on peripheral blood, taken on day 0 of AZD1222 vaccination. The source of these receptors is an adult in good health.

The gene calls are TRBV5-1 and TRBJ1-6; D perhaps matches TRBD1 (5 bases). Trimming pared 4 bases from V and 6 bases from J, leaving 14 bases between. Germline V lookup: CDR1 SGHRS, CDR2 YFSETQ. The length of the CDR3 is 15 residues. The CDR3 here is CASSPATDSNSPLHF. CDR3 bases: TGCGCCAGCAGCCCGGCGACAGATTCTAATTCACCCCTCCACTTT.

The chain links TRBV10-3 to TRBJ1-5; TRBD1 aligns across 9 bases. V dropped 6 bases and J dropped 5; count of bases not matched to a gene: 2. Germline V gene sequence: CDR1 ENHRY, CDR2 SYGVKD. The CDR3 length is 13 residues. The CDR3 coding sequence is TGTGCCATCAGGACAGGGGGTGATCAGCCCCAGCATTTT. It encodes CAIRTGGDQPQHF.

The V and J genes are TRBV19 and TRBJ2-1, with D possibly being TRBD2 (5 bases). Germline-derived CDR1 and CDR2 are LNHDA and SQIVND (reference sequence). V was cut by 8 bases and J by 3 bases, with 17 bases left in between. This CDR3 has 15 amino acids. CDR3: CASLSSGRGYNEQFF. CDR3 nucleotide sequence: TGTGCCAGTCTCTCTTCTGGCCGGGGCTACAATGAGCAGTTCTTC.

The J gene is TRBJ1-1, the V gene TRBV6-5, with D possibly TRBD1 on 5 matching bases. The CDR3 spans 12 residues. V lost 6 bases and J lost 8, with 13 bases in between. Germline CDR1 MNHEY, CDR2 SVGAGI. As DNA, the CDR3 is TGTGCCAGCAGCCCCAGCAGGGTAGAAGCTTTCTTT. It yields the protein CASSPSRVEAFF.

The chain carries TRBV5-1 and TRBJ2-7; D is possibly TRBD2 (5 bases). The CDR3 sequence is 15 residues long. The V and J ends lost 5 bases and 4 bases respectively, with 19 bases between them. Germline assignment: CDR1 SGHRS and CDR2 YFSETQ. CDR3 in DNA: TGCGCCAGCAGACTGGAGGACTTCCCCAATTACGAGCAGTACTTC. It encodes CASRLEDFPNYEQYF.

This clone has just one count. The J gene is TRBJ1-4, the V gene TRBV7-9; 8 nucleotides agree with TRBD1. Germline loops: CDR1 SEHNR, CDR2 FQNEAQ (reference sequence). The V gene end was trimmed by 0 bases and the J gene end by 0 bases; junction bases not matched to a gene: 6. This CDR3 region has 18 residues. CDR3 in DNA: TGTGCCAGCAGCTTAGCGACAGGGGCCTCTACAACTAATGAAAAACTGTTTTTT. As protein: CASSLATGASTTNEKLFF.

The rearrangement uses TRBV19 and TRBJ1-1, with D perhaps TRBD1 (5 bases). V was clipped by 5 bases and J by 0 bases, with 13 bases between them. CDR1 and CDR2 from the germline V gene are LNHDA and SQIVND (reference sequence). The CDR3 extends over 15 amino acids. The CDR3 DNA reads TGTGCCAGTAGTGCCTCGGACAAGATGAACACTGAAGCTTTCTTT. This codes for CASSASDKMNTEAFF.